This T cell receptor (beta chain) was captured by sequencing in a study of blood T cell repertoires in COVID-19. Study details: Collection of acute and convalescent COVID-19 samples took place in the United States, Italy and Spain. The analysed material was cDNA or gDNA that came from T cells, B-cell-depleted T cells, or PBMCs.

This clone appeared a few times. TCRdb's table, derived via immunoSEQ multiplex PCR, lists solely in-frame clones and lacks some. The top ten clones hold 5% to 7.5% of a sample with tens of thousands of clones, 87% of them seen once. This sequence was found in a woman aged 45-60 years with acute or convalescent COVID-19. Sample: peripheral blood.

The CDR3 region has the DNA TGTGCCAGCAGCTTGGACAGTCCCTCCGAGCAGTACTTC. Translating it yields CASSLDSPSEQYF. J is TRBJ2-7 and V is TRBV7-9; a possible D gene is TRBD1 (6 bases). The germline V gene encodes CDR1 SEHNR and CDR2 FQNEAQ (reference sequence). V gave up 3 bases and J gave up 6 bases, with 12 bases separating them. The CDR3 is made up of 13 amino acids.